This T cell receptor (beta chain) was recorded in a study of T cells after yellow fever vaccination. Looking at the study overall: Where fractions had low cell numbers, libraries were prepared from them with the SMART-Seq v4 Ultra Low Input RNA kit.

Whole-study findings and limits: One caveat is that FACS-sorted repertoires could contain abundant clonotypes contaminating from the bulk population. Most clones from primary vaccination resurfaced after the booster (approximately 95% CD4, 88% CD8).

Template switching with 5'RACE generated the TCR cDNA and added a universal primer site and UMIs. One entry per CDR3 protein, called by TCRdb with MiXCR from the 5' RACE reads. Altogether about 240,000 distinct CDR3 sequences are present, less than 9% being singletons, with the ten largest covering about 0.85%. This clonotype was detected only a few times. Its specificity is unknown. This sample comprised CD4+ T cells sorted from PBMCs, obtained 15 days after the yellow fever booster vaccination. This TCR derives from a man aged 30 to 39 who received the YFV17D yellow fever vaccine.

CDR3 sequence reads: CASSARLAGGRTGELFF. The DNA for the CDR3 is TGTGCCAGCAGCGCCAGACTAGCGGGGGGGAGGACCGGGGAGCTGTTTTTT. The rearrangement uses TRBV11-2 and TRBJ2-2, with TRBD2 matching 14 bases. The CDR3 consists of 17 residues. Germline trimming cut 5 bases from V and 5 bases from J; bases unmatched to any gene: 7. The germline V gene encodes CDR1 SGHAT and CDR2 FQNNGV.